The sequence of this T cell receptor (beta chain) was determined in a study of beta chain features in type 1 diabetes. Germline V gene sequence: CDR1 MGHDK, CDR2 SYGVNS. Trimming shortened V by 5 bases and J by 5 bases, and 18 bases separated the two germline ends. CDR3 length: 15 residues. Via the markers CD45RO/CCR7/CD25/CD127/CD95/CD27, stem cell-like memory, regulatory, central memory and naive CD4+ cells were sorted. Sort purity for all populations was recorded as exceeding 98%. Study-wide results and limits: There was a moderate but significant shortening of TCRB CDR3s in all four CD4+ subsets of Type 1 diabetes patients. Cells carrying high TCR expression could end up over-represented when cDNA is sequenced.

Since all of the isolated RNA was reverse transcribed, expressed TCRB transcripts were what got sequenced. Profiled with immunoSEQ multiplex PCR; TCRdb holds only in-frame clones, not every one. The repertoire includes about 130,000 clones, about 9.2% of them detected once, and 0.55% to 0.85% sits in the top ten. A word on this clone: Its antigen is currently unknown.

Sample: central memory CD4+ T cells from blood. The rearrangement uses TRBV25-1 and TRBJ1-2; a weak D match, TRBD1 (6 bases). The clonotype originates from a man between 18 and 35 years old in good health. CDR3 in amino acids: CASSLTAGDWYGYTF. The CDR3 DNA follows: TGTGCCAGCAGTCTGACAGCAGGGGATTGGTATGGCTACACCTTC.